These 27 T cell receptor beta chains share one sample of origin, sequenced in a study of shared clonotypes between healthy human individuals. Only in-frame clones appear in the TCRdb table, and some are missing; sequencing was by immunoSEQ multiplex PCR. The repertoire holds 640,000 or so clones, with 60% to 80% as singletons. The source material was memory CD4+ T cells sorted from blood. The subset here: CD45RA-negative fraction. The receptors originated from a woman between 25 and 40 years old in good health.

The chain links TRBV27 to TRBJ2-2; 8 positions agree with TRBD1. The V segment lost 6 bases and the J segment 0 bases; nucleotides outside the gene matches: 12. The CDR3 runs 18 residues. CDR1 is MNHEY, CDR2 SMNVEV, per germline (reference sequence). The CDR3 sequence: CASRRKFPQGANTGELFF. CDR3 in DNA: TGTGCCAGCAGACGCAAGTTCCCACAGGGGGCGAACACCGGGGAGCTGTTTTTT.

The V and J genes are TRBV4-1 and TRBJ2-2; 11 bases are shared with TRBD2. The CDR3 sequence is 18 residues long. The germline CDR1 and CDR2 sequences are MGHRA and YSYEKL. J gave up 0 bases and V 0 bases, and 3 bases lay outside the gene matches. CDR3 coding DNA: TGCGCCAGCAGCCAAGAACCGGGACTAGCGGCGAACACCGGGGAGCTGTTTTTT. Encoded protein: CASSQEPGLAANTGELFF.

This clone was counted at least ten times. The V call is TRBV11-2, the J call TRBJ2-7; 8 bases line up with TRBD1. The CDR3 length is 14 residues. V lost 3 bases, J lost 4 bases, and 5 bases stayed unmatched. Germline assignment: CDR1 SGHAT and CDR2 FQNNGV. The CDR3 reads CASSLTGVGYEQYF. The CDR3 bases are TGTGCCAGCAGCTTGACAGGGGTAGGGTACGAGCAGTACTTC.

This clone was recorded only once. The V gene is TRBV14, the J gene TRBJ1-2; possible D gene TRBD1, 5 bases. V lost 4 bases and J 5 bases, leaving 14 bases between the germline ends. Germline-derived CDR1 and CDR2 are SGHDN and FVKESK. The CDR3 is 14 residues long. CDR3 in amino acids: CASSRGWGRYGYTF. CDR3 nucleotides: TGTGCCAGCAGCCGAGGATGGGGACGGTATGGCTACACCTTC.

The V call is TRBV19, the J call TRBJ2-2; no reliable D call. The CDR3 contains 15 residues. CDR1 LNHDA and CDR2 SQIVND come from the germline V gene (reference sequence). Trimming shortened V by 5 bases and J by 1 base, and 11 bases separated the two germline ends. The CDR3 DNA sequence: TGTGCCAGTAGTCCGGGCTCCTTGAACACCGGGGAGCTGTTTTTT. Amino acid sequence: CASSPGSLNTGELFF.

The gene calls are TRBV2 and TRBJ1-2, with TRBD1 matching 8 bases. The CDR3 is 12 residues long. The V gene's germline CDR1 is SNHLY and CDR2 FYNNEI. The CDR3 sequence is CSGTGDFYGYTF. The CDR3 nucleotides read TGTTCCGGGACAGGAGACTTCTATGGCTACACCTTC. Filled out from reference TRBV2 and TRBJ1-2, the complete variable domain reads EPEVTQTPSHQVTQMGQEVILRCVPISNHLYFYWYRQILGQKVEFLVSFYNNEISEKSEIFDDQFSVERPDGSNFTLKIRSTKLEDSAMYFCSGTGDFYGYTFGSGTRLTVV.

This clone has just a few counts. The chain has TRBV28 and TRBJ1-3; 7 nucleotides agree with TRBD1. The CDR3 is made up of 14 amino acids. CDR1 MDHEN and CDR2 SYDVKM come from the germline V gene. The V gene end was trimmed by 4 bases and the J gene end by 9 bases; junction bases not matched to a gene: 9. In nucleotides, the CDR3 is TGTGCCAGCAGTTCCGGACAGGATTGGGGCACCATATATTTT. As protein: CASSSGQDWGTIYF.

The rearrangement uses TRBV4-1 and TRBJ2-3, with TRBD2 identical over 14 bases. The CDR3 is 17 amino acids. V dropped 4 bases and J dropped 5; count of bases not matched to a gene: 8. Germline lookup yields CDR1 MGHRA and CDR2 YSYEKL. CDR3 sequence (DNA): TGCGCCAGCAGCCGCCGACTAGCGGGAGGGCCAATAGATACGCAGTATTTT. Translating gives CASSRRLAGGPIDTQYF.

This clone came up many times. This specimen includes other DNA sequences encoding the same CDR3. CDR3 DNA sequence: TGTGCCAGCAGTCCCCGGACTAGCGGGAGTTGGCAGTTCTTC. Residues: CASSPRTSGSWQFF. This rearrangement joins TRBV2 to TRBJ2-1; 13 bases line up with TRBD2. V shed 5 bases, J shed 12 bases, and the junction held 7 bases outside the gene matches. This CDR3 spans 14 amino acids. Per germline, CDR1 SNHLY and CDR2 FYNNEI. Variable domain in full (rest from reference TRBV2 and TRBJ2-1): EPEVTQTPSHQVTQMGQEVILRCVPISNHLYFYWYRQILGQKVEFLVSFYNNEISEKSEIFDDQFSVERPDGSNFTLKIRSTKLEDSAMYFCASSPRTSGSWQFFGPGTRLTVL.

The chain carries TRBV28 and TRBJ1-5; unclear D gene. The CDR3 spans 14 residues. Germline CDR1 reads MDHEN; CDR2 reads SYDVKM. Trimming cost V 6 bases and J 4 bases, with 13 bases left between them. The CDR3 DNA reads TGTGCCAGCAGCGAAACAGATCTAAATCAGCCCCAGCATTTT. Amino acid sequence: CASSETDLNQPQHF.

The chain couples TRBV6-5 to TRBJ2-5; 12 bases match TRBD1. With V trimmed by 5 bases and J by 7 bases, 8 bases remained unmatched. This CDR3 has 15 residues. From germline, CDR1 is MNHEY and CDR2 SVGAGI. The CDR3 loop is CASSRDRGPEGTQYF. CDR3 coding DNA: TGTGCCAGCAGTCGGGACAGGGGGCCTGAGGGGACCCAGTACTTC.

This chain uses TRBV30 with TRBJ1-1; D possibly corresponds to TRBD1 (5 bases). Germline CDR1 and CDR2: GTSNPN and SVGIG (reference sequence). The V end lost 2 bases, the J end lost 4 bases, and 8 bases lay between the germline ends. The CDR3 length is 12 residues. DNA for the CDR3: TGTGCCTGGAGTAGGGACGGCACTGAAGCTTTCTTT. As protein: CAWSRDGTEAFF. Using reference TRBV30 and TRBJ1-1 for the parts outside the CDR3, the full variable domain is SQTIHQWPATLVQPVGSPLSLECTVEGTSNPNLYWYRQAAGRGLQLLFYSVGIGQISSEVPQNLSASRPQDRQFILSSKKLLLSDSGFYLCAWSRDGTEAFFGQGTRLTVV.

This clone turned up a few times. V and J are TRBV7-8 and TRBJ2-1, with 10 bases fitting TRBD2. Per germline, CDR1 SGHVS and CDR2 FQNEAQ. The V and J ends lost 2 bases and 4 bases, in that order; junction bases with no gene match: 5. The CDR3 loop spans 16 amino acids. The CDR3: CASSLLPSGGYNEQFF. DNA of the CDR3: TGTGCCAGCAGCTTACTACCTAGCGGGGGATACAATGAGCAGTTCTTC.

This sequence joins TRBV5-1 and TRBJ1-4; D remains unclear. The ends were cut back, 3 bases at V and 15 bases at J, with 6 bases in the middle. The germline CDR1 and CDR2 sequences are SGHRS and YFSETQ. The CDR3 is made up of 9 amino acids. In nucleotides, the CDR3 is TGCGCCAGCAGCTGGGCCTTGTTTTTT. Encoded protein: CASSWALFF.

This chain uses TRBV6-5 with TRBJ2-3; D may correspond to TRBD1 or TRBD2 (5 bases each). The CDR3 is 13 residues long. Trimming removed 8 bases from V and 4 bases from J, with 13 bases in between. The germline gives CDR1 MNHEY, CDR2 SVGAGI. The CDR3 sequence: CASGTSWADTQYF. The CDR3 DNA reads TGTGCCAGCGGGACGAGTTGGGCAGATACGCAGTATTTT.

In this sample, this clone turned up a few times. In DNA form, the CDR3 reads TGTGCCAGCTCAGACAGGGGACCCTCTCAGCCCCAGCATTTT. It codes for CASSDRGPSQPQHF. The rearrangement uses TRBV18 and TRBJ1-5; 8 bases are a match to TRBD1. The J segment lost 6 bases and the V segment lost 5 bases, leaving 6 bases of the junction unmatched. The CDR3 has 14 amino acids. Germline CDR1 KGHSH, CDR2 LQKENI.

The chain recombines TRBV10-1 with TRBJ2-2; 9 bases agree with TRBD1. The trim removed 4 bases at V and 5 bases at J, leaving 11 bases unmatched. The CDR3 runs 17 residues. CDR1 and CDR2 from the germline V gene are WNHNN and SYGVQD (reference sequence). CDR3 residues: CASSGAPTGGKTGELFF. CDR3 sequence (DNA): TGCGCCAGCAGTGGAGCCCCGACAGGGGGGAAAACCGGGGAGCTGTTTTTT.

The chain links TRBV7-9 to TRBJ2-7, with 9 bases that match TRBD2. Germline V gene data show CDR1 as SEHNR and CDR2 as FQNEAQ (reference sequence). The CDR3 consists of 14 residues. J lost 3 bases, V lost 3 bases, and 3 bases had no gene match. The CDR3 loop is CASSFGSGSYEQYF. In DNA, the CDR3 is TGTGCCAGCAGCTTTGGTAGCGGGAGCTACGAGCAGTACTTC. Looking up the rest from reference TRBV7-9 and TRBJ2-7 gives the full variable domain: DTGVSQNPRHKITKRGQNVTFRCDPISEHNRLYWYRQTLGQGPEFLTYFQNEAQLEKSRLLSDRFSAERPKGSFSTLEIQRTEQGDSAMYLCASSFGSGSYEQYFGPGTRLTVT.

The chain joins TRBV7-9 to TRBJ2-7, with 7 bases aligning to TRBD1. V lost 5 bases and J lost 7; bases outside the gene matches: 11. From germline, CDR1 is SEHNR and CDR2 FQNEAQ (reference sequence). The CDR3 is 14 residues long. This CDR3 reads CASSILTGFEEQYF. CDR3 bases: TGTGCCAGCAGCATTCTGACAGGGTTTGAGGAGCAGTACTTC. Full variable domain (rest looked up from reference TRBV7-9 and TRBJ2-7): DTGVSQNPRHKITKRGQNVTFRCDPISEHNRLYWYRQTLGQGPEFLTYFQNEAQLEKSRLLSDRFSAERPKGSFSTLEIQRTEQGDSAMYLCASSILTGFEEQYFGPGTRLTVT.

With regard to this clone: This sample includes further DNA sequences coding for the same CDR3. The chain employs TRBV5-1 and TRBJ2-7; D is perhaps TRBD1 (7 bases). This CDR3 has 14 amino acids. V was clipped by 7 bases and J by 0 bases, with 14 bases between them. Germline assignment: CDR1 SGHRS and CDR2 YFSETQ. CDR3 DNA sequence: TGCGCCAGCTCCCGACAGGGAGGCTCCTACGAGCAGTACTTC. Translation gives CASSRQGGSYEQYF.

This clone has a single count. The rearrangement joins TRBV2 to TRBJ2-1; D not certain. Germline CDR1 is SNHLY and CDR2 is FYNNEI. The CDR3 loop spans 11 amino acids. V was cut by 7 bases and J by 9 bases, with 10 bases left in between. In DNA, the CDR3 is TGTGCCAGCATAACGGTTATTGAGCAGTTCTTC. This gives the protein CASITVIEQFF.

This clone came up once. V gene TRBV4-1 combines with J gene TRBJ2-3, with 8 nucleotides matching TRBD2. Germline-derived CDR1 and CDR2 are MGHRA and YSYEKL. The CDR3 loop spans 15 amino acids. Losses at the gene ends were 10 bases for V and 7 bases for J; bases not matched to a gene: 16. CDR3 coding DNA: TGCGCCATTCATCCGGGACTAGGGCCGGGAAATACGCAGTATTTT. This sequence encodes CAIHPGLGPGNTQYF.

This clone has just a few counts. The chain employs TRBV5-4 and TRBJ2-7; tentative D call: TRBD1 (5 bases). CDR3 length: 17 amino acids. From germline, CDR1 is SGHNT and CDR2 YYREEE (reference sequence). Deletions cut 1 base from V and 7 bases from J, with 24 bases between. CDR3 region: CASSLPSGDRGLGEQYF. Written as DNA, the CDR3 is TGTGCCAGCAGCTTGCCCTCCGGCGACAGAGGTTTAGGGGAGCAGTACTTC.

In DNA, the CDR3 is TGTGCCATCAGTCCGACTAGCGGGACGCACTACGAGCAGTACTTC. Residues: CAISPTSGTHYEQYF. The chain is built from TRBV10-3 and TRBJ2-7; 11 nucleotides agree with TRBD2. After removal of 5 bases from V and 3 bases from J, the junction contained 6 bases not matched to a gene. Per the germline V gene, CDR1 is ENHRY and CDR2 is SYGVKD. The CDR3 consists of 15 residues.

V gene TRBV6-5 combines with J gene TRBJ2-7; 7 bases agree with TRBD2. Trimming cost V 2 bases and J 2 bases; bases outside gene matches: 6. This CDR3 is 15 amino acids long. Germline CDR1 reads MNHEY; CDR2 reads SVGAGI. Written as DNA, the CDR3 is TGTGCCAGCAGTTACCGGGGTGGGAGGGCCTACGAGCAGTACTTC. Translation: CASSYRGGRAYEQYF.

The chain recombines TRBV7-6 with TRBJ2-1, with 11 positions matching TRBD2. The V and J ends lost 5 bases and 5 bases, in that order; junction bases with no gene match: 8. Germline V gives CDR1 SGHVS, CDR2 FNYEAQ. The CDR3 covers 16 residues. The CDR3 DNA sequence: TGTGCCAGCAGCCAGTTGGGACTAGCGGTTGACAATGAGCAGTTCTTC. This gives the protein CASSQLGLAVDNEQFF.

A note on this clone: Other DNA sequences in this specimen translate into the identical CDR3. The J gene is TRBJ2-3, the V gene TRBV5-1, with 8 bases lining up with TRBD1. The CDR3 loop spans 14 amino acids. Germline V gene sequence: CDR1 SGHRS, CDR2 YFSETQ. V shed 4 bases and J 3 bases; nucleotides not matched to a gene: 4. CDR3 sequence (DNA): TGCGCCAGCAGCATTGGACAGGGTACAGATACGCAGTATTTT. Its protein product is CASSIGQGTDTQYF.